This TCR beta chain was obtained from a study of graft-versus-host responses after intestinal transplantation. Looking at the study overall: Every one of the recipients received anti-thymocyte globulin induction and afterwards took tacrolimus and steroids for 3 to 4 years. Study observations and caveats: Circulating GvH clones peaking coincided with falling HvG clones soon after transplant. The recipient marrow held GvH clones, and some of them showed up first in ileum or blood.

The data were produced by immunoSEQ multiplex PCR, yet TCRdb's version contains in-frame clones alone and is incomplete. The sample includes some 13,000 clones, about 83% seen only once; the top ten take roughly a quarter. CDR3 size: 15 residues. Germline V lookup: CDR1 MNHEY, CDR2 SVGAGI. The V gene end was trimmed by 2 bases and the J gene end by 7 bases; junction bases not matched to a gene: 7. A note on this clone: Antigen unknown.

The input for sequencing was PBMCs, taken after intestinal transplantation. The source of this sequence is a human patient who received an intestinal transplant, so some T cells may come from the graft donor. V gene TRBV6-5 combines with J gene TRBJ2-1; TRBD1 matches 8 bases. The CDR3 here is CASSYQGAGENEQFF. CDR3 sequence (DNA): TGTGCCAGCAGTTACCAGGGGGCAGGGGAGAATGAGCAGTTCTTC.